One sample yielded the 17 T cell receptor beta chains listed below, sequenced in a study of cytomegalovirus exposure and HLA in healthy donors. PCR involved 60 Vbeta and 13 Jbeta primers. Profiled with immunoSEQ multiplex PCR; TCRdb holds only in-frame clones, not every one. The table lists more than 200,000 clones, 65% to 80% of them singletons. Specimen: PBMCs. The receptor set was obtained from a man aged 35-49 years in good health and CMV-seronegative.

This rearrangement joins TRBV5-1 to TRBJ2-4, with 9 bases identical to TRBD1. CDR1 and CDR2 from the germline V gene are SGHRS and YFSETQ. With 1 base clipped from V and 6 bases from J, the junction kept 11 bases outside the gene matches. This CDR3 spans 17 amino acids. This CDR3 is CASSLTGTGLAGNIQYF. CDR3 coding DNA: TGCGCCAGCAGCTTGACCGGGACAGGGTTGGCGGGAAACATTCAGTACTTC.

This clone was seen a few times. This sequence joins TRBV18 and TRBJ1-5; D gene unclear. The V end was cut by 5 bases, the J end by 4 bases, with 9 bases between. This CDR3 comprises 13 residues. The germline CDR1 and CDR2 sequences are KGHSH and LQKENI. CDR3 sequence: CASSESGNQPQHF. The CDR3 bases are TGTGCCAGCTCAGAGTCAGGAAATCAGCCCCAGCATTTT. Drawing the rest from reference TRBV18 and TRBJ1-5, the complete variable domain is NAGVMQNPRHLVRRRGQEARLRCSPMKGHSHVYWYRQLPEEGLKFMVYLQKENIIDESGMPKERFSAEFPKEGPSILRIQQVVRGDSAAYFCASSESGNQPQHFGDGTRLSIL.

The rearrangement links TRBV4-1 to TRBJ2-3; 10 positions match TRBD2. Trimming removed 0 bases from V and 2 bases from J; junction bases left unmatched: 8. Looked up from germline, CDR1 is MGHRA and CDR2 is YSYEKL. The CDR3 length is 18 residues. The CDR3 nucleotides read TGCGCCAGCAGCCAAGATCGAGGGCTAGCGGGAGTCACAGATACGCAGTATTTT. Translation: CASSQDRGLAGVTDTQYF.

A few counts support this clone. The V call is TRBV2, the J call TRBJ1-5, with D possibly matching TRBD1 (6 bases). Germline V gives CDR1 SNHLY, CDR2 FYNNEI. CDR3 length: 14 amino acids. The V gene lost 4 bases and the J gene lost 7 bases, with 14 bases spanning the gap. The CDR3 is CASSGVPRGQPQHF. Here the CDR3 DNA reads TGTGCCAGCAGTGGGGTTCCCAGGGGCCAGCCCCAGCATTTT.

Here the CDR3 reads CASRGAHYGYTF. CDR3 DNA: TGTGCCAGCAGGGGGGCCCACTATGGCTACACCTTC. The genes are TRBV7-9 and TRBJ1-2; D possibly corresponds to TRBD1 (6 bases). Trimming took 6 bases from V and 3 from J, leaving 8 bases between them. There are 12 residues in the CDR3. Germline V gene data show CDR1 as SEHNR and CDR2 as FQNEAQ (reference sequence). Together with reference TRBV7-9 and TRBJ1-2, the CDR3 gives the full variable domain: DTGVSQNPRHKITKRGQNVTFRCDPISEHNRLYWYRQTLGQGPEFLTYFQNEAQLEKSRLLSDRFSAERPKGSFSTLEIQRTEQGDSAMYLCASRGAHYGYTFGSGTRLTVV.

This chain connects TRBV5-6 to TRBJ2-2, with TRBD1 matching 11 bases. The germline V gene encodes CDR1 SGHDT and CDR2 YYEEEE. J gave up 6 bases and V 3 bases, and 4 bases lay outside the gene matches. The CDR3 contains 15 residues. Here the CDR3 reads CASSYGQGAAGELFF. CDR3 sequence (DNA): TGTGCCAGCAGCTACGGACAGGGGGCGGCCGGGGAGCTGTTTTTT.

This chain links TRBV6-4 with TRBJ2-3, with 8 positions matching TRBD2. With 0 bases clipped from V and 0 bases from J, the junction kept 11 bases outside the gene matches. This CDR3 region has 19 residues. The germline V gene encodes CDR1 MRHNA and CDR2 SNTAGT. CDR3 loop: CASSDSGRGASSSTDTQYF. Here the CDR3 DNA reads TGTGCCAGCAGTGACTCCGGGCGGGGGGCTTCCTCTAGCACAGATACGCAGTATTTT.

This CDR3 reads CASSRDRGYEQYF. The DNA of the CDR3 is TGTGCCAGCAGTAGGGACAGGGGATACGAGCAGTACTTC. J is TRBJ2-7 and V is TRBV6-1; 10 positions agree with TRBD1. Germline lookup yields CDR1 MNHNS and CDR2 SASEGT. The CDR3 extends over 13 amino acids. V shed 5 bases and J 4 bases; nucleotides not matched to a gene: 2.

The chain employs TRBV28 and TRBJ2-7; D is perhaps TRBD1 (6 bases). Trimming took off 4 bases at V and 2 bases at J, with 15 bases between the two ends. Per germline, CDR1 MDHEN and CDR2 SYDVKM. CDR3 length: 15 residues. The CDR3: CASSSIGTTPYEQYF. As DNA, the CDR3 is TGTGCCAGCAGTTCGATCGGGACAACCCCCTACGAGCAGTACTTC.

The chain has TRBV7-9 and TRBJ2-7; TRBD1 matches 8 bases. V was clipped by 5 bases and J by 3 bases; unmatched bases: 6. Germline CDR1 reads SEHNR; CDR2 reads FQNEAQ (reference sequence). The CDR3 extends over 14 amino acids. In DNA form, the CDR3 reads TGTGCCAGCAGCGGCCTAGGGACAGGCTACGAGCAGTACTTC. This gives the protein CASSGLGTGYEQYF.

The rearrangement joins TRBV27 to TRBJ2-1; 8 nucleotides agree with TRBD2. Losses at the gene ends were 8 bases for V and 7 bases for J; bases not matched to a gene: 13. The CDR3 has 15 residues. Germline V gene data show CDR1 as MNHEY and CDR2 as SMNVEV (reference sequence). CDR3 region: CASRRLAGAQNEQFF. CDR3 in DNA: TGTGCCAGCCGCCGGCTAGCGGGCGCACAAAATGAGCAGTTCTTC.

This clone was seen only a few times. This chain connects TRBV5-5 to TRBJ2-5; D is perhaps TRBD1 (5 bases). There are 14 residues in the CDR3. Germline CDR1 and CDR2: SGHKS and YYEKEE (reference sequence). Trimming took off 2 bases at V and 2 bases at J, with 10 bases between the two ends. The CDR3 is CASSFSAGQETQYF. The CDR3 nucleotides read TGTGCCAGCAGCTTTTCGGCAGGGCAAGAGACCCAGTACTTC.

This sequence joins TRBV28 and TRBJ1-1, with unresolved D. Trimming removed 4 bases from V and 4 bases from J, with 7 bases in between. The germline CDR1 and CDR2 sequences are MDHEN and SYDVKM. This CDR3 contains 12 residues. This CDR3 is CASSSLPTEAFF. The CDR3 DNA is TGTGCCAGCAGTTCCCTCCCCACTGAAGCTTTCTTT.

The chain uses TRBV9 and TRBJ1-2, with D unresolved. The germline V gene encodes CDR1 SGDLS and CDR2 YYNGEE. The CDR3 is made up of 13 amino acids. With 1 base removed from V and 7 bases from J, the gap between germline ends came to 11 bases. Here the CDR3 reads CASSVPPAGGYTF. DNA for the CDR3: TGTGCCAGCAGCGTACCCCCTGCGGGTGGCTACACCTTC.

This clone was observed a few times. The CDR3 coding sequence is TGTGCCAGCAGGAGACTAGGAAACAATGAGCAGTTCTTC. As protein: CASRRLGNNEQFF. The V gene is TRBV27, the J gene TRBJ2-1; perhaps TRBD2 as D (6 bases). Per germline, CDR1 MNHEY and CDR2 SMNVEV (reference sequence). Between the trimmed V and J ends, which lost 6 bases and 5 bases, there was a span of 11 bases. This CDR3 has 13 amino acids.

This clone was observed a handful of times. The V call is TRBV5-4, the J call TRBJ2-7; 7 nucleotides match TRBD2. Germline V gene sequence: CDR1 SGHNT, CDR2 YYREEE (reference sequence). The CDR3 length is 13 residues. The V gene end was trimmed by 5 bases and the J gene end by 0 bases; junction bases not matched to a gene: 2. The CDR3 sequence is CASSWDYSYEQYF. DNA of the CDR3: TGTGCCAGCAGTTGGGACTACTCCTACGAGCAGTACTTC.

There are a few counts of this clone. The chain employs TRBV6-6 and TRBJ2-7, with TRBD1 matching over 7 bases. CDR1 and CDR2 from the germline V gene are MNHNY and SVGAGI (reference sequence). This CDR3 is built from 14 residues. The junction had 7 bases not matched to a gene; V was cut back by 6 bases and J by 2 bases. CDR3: CASSYRDRTYEQYF. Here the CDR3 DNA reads TGTGCCAGCAGCTACAGGGACAGAACCTACGAGCAGTACTTC.